This T cell receptor (beta chain) was identified in a study of STAT5B mutations in CD4+ large granular lymphocyte leukemia. CD4+ T-LGLL patients came from Padova, Helsinki and Shinshu hematology units. The authors' processing: The detection floor for productive clonotype frequency was 2.59 x 10-5. Clones were read by immunoSEQ multiplex PCR, and TCRdb kept only the in-frame ones, dropping some. From that table come the V and J calls and clone size; the DNA was used to work out D and trimming. The sample has 950 to 1,500 clones; 75% to 80% are singletons. Notes on this clone: Its cognate antigen is unknown.

Study-wide results and limits: TRBV06-family usage was enriched in top patient clones (8/27) versus controls (2/35). Main leukemic clonotypes were patient-specific, but more than 20% appeared at low frequency elsewhere.

Looked up from germline, CDR1 is MNHEY and CDR2 is SVGAGI. V was trimmed by 6 bases and J by 3 bases, leaving 16 bases between them. The CDR3 runs 15 residues. The source material was PBMCs. The clonotype was recovered from a man aged 65 to 79 with CD4+ T-cell large granular lymphocyte leukemia. The chain joins TRBV6-5 to TRBJ2-3, with a possible D match to TRBD2 (6 bases). Here the CDR3 reads CASSRRGNPTDTQYF. CDR3 coding DNA: TGTGCCAGCAGCCGACGGGGGAATCCAACAGATACGCAGTATTTT.